The 13 T cell receptor beta chains presented below share a single source sample, sequenced in a study of blood T cell repertoires in COVID-19. The repertoire was sequenced with immunoSEQ multiplex PCR; TCRdb's copy has only in-frame clones and lacks some. The data show over 120,000 clones, about 82% seen once. The sequenced material came from peripheral blood. Every receptor here comes from a woman of 80 years or more with active or convalescent COVID-19.

This clone showed up just once. The chain couples TRBV5-1 to TRBJ1-4, with D possibly being TRBD1 (5 bases). The V end was cut by 0 bases, the J end by 2 bases, with 8 bases between. The CDR3 has 15 amino acids. CDR1 SGHRS and CDR2 YFSETQ come from the germline V gene. The CDR3: CASSLGRVTNEKLFF. CDR3 DNA: TGCGCCAGCAGCTTGGGCAGGGTGACTAATGAAAAACTGTTTTTT.

The rearrangement uses TRBV7-6 and TRBJ2-1, with 10 bases fitting TRBD2. The CDR3 has 18 amino acids. From germline, CDR1 is SGHVS and CDR2 FNYEAQ. V was pared by 1 base and J by 5 bases, with 11 bases of the junction left unmatched. CDR3 amino acids: CASSLGLGLAGADNEQFF. CDR3 in DNA: TGTGCCAGCAGCTTAGGGTTAGGGCTAGCGGGGGCCGACAATGAGCAGTTCTTC.

J is TRBJ2-2 and V is TRBV3-1 (or the pseudogene TRBV3-2), with D perhaps matching TRBD1 (6 bases). Germline values: CDR1 LGHDT, CDR2 YNNKEL (reference sequence). CDR3 length equals 16 residues. Trimming left V 0 bases short and J 7 bases short, with 15 bases between. The chain's CDR3 is CASSQDRTGSIGELFF. CDR3 nucleotide sequence: TGTGCCAGCAGCCAAGATCGAACAGGGTCAATCGGGGAGCTGTTTTTT.

V gene TRBV27 combines with J gene TRBJ1-5; D is uncertain. The CDR3 consists of 14 residues. CDR1 MNHEY and CDR2 SMNVEV come from the germline V gene (reference sequence). The ends were cut back, 6 bases at V and 7 bases at J, with 16 bases in the middle. The CDR3, as DNA: TGTGCCAGCAGAAGACACGTCGAGGGCCAGCCCCAGCATTTT. This encodes CASRRHVEGQPQHF.

This chain links TRBV10-3 with TRBJ1-2; D call uncertain. The CDR3 loop spans 14 amino acids. V was cut by 3 bases and J by 3 bases, with 11 bases left in between. The germline gives CDR1 ENHRY, CDR2 SYGVKD. CDR3 DNA: TGTGCCATCAGTGACCCAGGAACCGACTATGGCTACACCTTC. The encoded protein is CAISDPGTDYGYTF.

DNA for the CDR3: TGTGCCAGCAGCTTAGGGGACAGGGGGGCGTACACTGAAGCTTTCTTT. Translated: CASSLGDRGAYTEAFF. V gene TRBV7-2 combines with J gene TRBJ1-1, with 11 bases identical to TRBD1. Losses at the gene ends were 1 base for V and 3 bases for J; bases not matched to a gene: 4. The CDR3 spans 16 residues. Looked up from germline, CDR1 is SGHTA and CDR2 is FQGNSA.

This chain uses TRBV7-8 with TRBJ1-3; 8 bases map to TRBD1. Germline V gene data show CDR1 as SGHVS and CDR2 as FQNEAQ. V shed 4 bases and J 2 bases; nucleotides not matched to a gene: 10. The CDR3 has 17 amino acids. The CDR3 protein is CASSSNKDRAAGNTIYF. The CDR3 DNA reads TGTGCCAGCAGCTCAAATAAGGACAGGGCAGCTGGAAACACCATATATTTT.

J is TRBJ2-1 and V is TRBV5-5; 8 bases line up with TRBD2. Trimming took 1 base from V and 7 from J; bases not matched to a gene: 7. The CDR3 length is 15 residues. In germline, CDR1 is SGHKS, CDR2 YYEKEE (reference sequence). This chain's CDR3 is CASSLTGLGGNEQFF. CDR3 nucleotide sequence: TGTGCCAGCAGCTTGACGGGACTAGGGGGGAATGAGCAGTTCTTC.

The gene calls are TRBV25-1 and TRBJ1-3; no firm D call. CDR3 size: 15 residues. The V end lost 5 bases, the J end lost 0 bases, and 11 bases lay between the germline ends. CDR1 and CDR2 from the germline V gene are MGHDK and SYGVNS. Here the CDR3 reads CASSLSRFSGNTIYF. CDR3 nucleotides: TGTGCCAGCAGTCTATCCCGATTCTCTGGAAACACCATATATTTT. Looking up the rest from reference TRBV25-1 and TRBJ1-3 gives the full variable domain: EADIYQTPRYLVIGTGKKITLECSQTMGHDKMYWYQQDPGMELHLIHYSYGVNSTEKGDLSSESTVSRIRTEHFPLTLESARPSHTSQYLCASSLSRFSGNTIYFGEGSWLTVV.

The chain employs TRBV5-6 and TRBJ1-2; 7 nucleotides align to TRBD1. V lost 0 bases to trimming and J lost 7 bases; unmatched junction nucleotides: 6. Germline CDR1 SGHDT, CDR2 YYEEEE. CDR3 length equals 14 residues. The CDR3 spells CASSLGQGLFGYTF. The CDR3 nucleotides are TGTGCCAGCAGCTTGGGACAGGGCCTCTTTGGCTACACCTTC.

The gene calls are TRBV19 and TRBJ2-3; 8 bases match TRBD1. J gave up 5 bases and V 4 bases, and 2 bases lay outside the gene matches. The CDR3 has 13 amino acids. Germline V gives CDR1 LNHDA, CDR2 SQIVND (reference sequence). In nucleotides, the CDR3 is TGTGCCAGTAGTAGAGACAGGGGAGATACGCAGTATTTT. Its translation is CASSRDRGDTQYF.

The V call is TRBV5-1, the J call TRBJ1-2; D is uncertain. Trimming shortened V by 0 bases and J by 8 bases, and 11 bases separated the two germline ends. This CDR3 has 13 residues. CDR1 SGHRS and CDR2 YFSETQ come from the germline V gene. The CDR3 DNA is TGCGCCAGCAGCTTGGCCACCCAGTCGGGCTACACCTTC. Protein product: CASSLATQSGYTF.

This clone was detected only a few times. V gene TRBV3-1 (or the pseudogene TRBV3-2) combines with J gene TRBJ2-3; 12 bases match TRBD1. The CDR3 is made up of 14 amino acids. Germline assignment: CDR1 LGHDT and CDR2 YNNKEL (reference sequence). V lost 4 bases to trimming and J lost 4 bases; unmatched junction nucleotides: 0. The CDR3 loop is CASSRDRGPDTQYF. The DNA of the CDR3 is TGTGCCAGCAGCCGGGACAGGGGGCCAGATACGCAGTATTTT.